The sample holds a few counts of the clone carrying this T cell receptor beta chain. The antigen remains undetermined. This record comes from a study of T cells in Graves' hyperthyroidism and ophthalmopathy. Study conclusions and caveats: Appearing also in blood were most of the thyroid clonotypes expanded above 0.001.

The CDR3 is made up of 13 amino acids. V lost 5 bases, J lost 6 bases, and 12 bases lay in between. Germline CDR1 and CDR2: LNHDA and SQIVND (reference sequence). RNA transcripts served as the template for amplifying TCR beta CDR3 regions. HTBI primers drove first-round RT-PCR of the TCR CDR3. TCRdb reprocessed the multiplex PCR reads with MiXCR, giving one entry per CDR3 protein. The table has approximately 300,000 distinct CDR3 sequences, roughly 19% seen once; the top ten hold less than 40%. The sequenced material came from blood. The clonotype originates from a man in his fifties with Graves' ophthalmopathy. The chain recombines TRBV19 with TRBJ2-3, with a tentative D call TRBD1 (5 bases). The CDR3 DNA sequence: TGTGCCAGTAGTGGGGCTGCTGGTGATACGCAGTATTTT. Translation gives CASSGAAGDTQYF.